These 13 T cell receptor beta chains share one sample of origin, sequenced in a study of T cell responses to AZD1222 COVID-19 vaccine. Sequenced by immunoSEQ multiplex PCR; TCRdb stores in-frame clones only, minus some. The repertoire includes roughly 78,000 clones, roughly 82% of them detected once, and 2.9% sits in the top ten. The sample here was peripheral blood, taken on day 0 of AZD1222 vaccination. These receptors originate from an adult in good health.

The table lists this clone with a few counts. V usage is TRBV5-4 and J usage is TRBJ1-4; D unclear. V lost 3 bases to trimming and J lost 6 bases, with 12 bases between them. The V gene's germline CDR1 is SGHNT and CDR2 YYREEE (reference sequence). The CDR3 spans 14 residues. CDR3 protein: CASSSEVGDEKLFF. Written as DNA, the CDR3 is TGTGCCAGCAGCTCGGAAGTCGGAGATGAAAAACTGTTTTTT.

This chain joins TRBV7-2 and TRBJ2-2, with a weak D call TRBD2 (6 bases). This CDR3 contains 15 residues. CDR1 is SGHTA, CDR2 FQGNSA, per germline. V lost 5 bases to trimming and J lost 2 bases, with 12 bases between them. CDR3: CASSPRRVNTGELFF. In DNA form, the CDR3 reads TGTGCCAGCAGCCCGAGGAGGGTCAACACCGGGGAGCTGTTTTTT. Drawing the rest from reference TRBV7-2 and TRBJ2-2, the complete variable domain is GAGVSQSPSNKVTEKGKDVELRCDPISGHTALYWYRQSLGQGLEFLIYFQGNSAPDKSGLPSDRFSAERTGGSVSTLTIQRTQQEDSAVYLCASSPRRVNTGELFFGEGSRLTVL.

The V gene is TRBV29-1, the J gene TRBJ1-2; no clear D gene. The CDR3 spans 11 residues. CDR1 and CDR2 (germline): SQVTM, ANQGSEA. V lost 4 bases and J lost 5, with 8 bases in between. CDR3 residues: CSVAAAYGYTF. DNA of the CDR3: TGCAGCGTTGCGGCCGCGTATGGCTACACCTTC.

The chain has TRBV14 and TRBJ1-1, with 7 bases matching TRBD1. Germline lookup yields CDR1 SGHDN and CDR2 FVKESK. CDR3 length: 13 residues. V shed 4 bases, J shed 5 bases, and the junction held 4 bases outside the gene matches. As DNA, the CDR3 is TGTGCCAGCAGCCGAGACAGGGTAACTGAAGCTTTCTTT. Its translation: CASSRDRVTEAFF.

This chain connects TRBV9 to TRBJ2-3, with 7 nucleotides matching TRBD1. From germline, CDR1 is SGDLS and CDR2 YYNGEE. After removal of 4 bases from V and 3 bases from J, the junction contained 17 bases not matched to a gene. The CDR3 runs to 18 residues. In DNA form, the CDR3 reads TGTGCCAGCAGCTACTCGACAGGGAGTAGATTGGAAACAGATACGCAGTATTTT. The encoded protein is CASSYSTGSRLETDTQYF.

The chain has TRBV4-1 and TRBJ2-7, with 7 bases aligning to TRBD1. The CDR3 extends over 15 amino acids. V was clipped by 0 bases and J by 3 bases; unmatched bases: 5. Germline V gives CDR1 MGHRA, CDR2 YSYEKL. CDR3 residues: CASSQERGQHYEQYF. The CDR3 DNA reads as TGCGCCAGCAGCCAAGAAAGGGGGCAGCACTACGAGCAGTACTTC.

J is TRBJ1-4 and V is TRBV6-5; 9 bases match TRBD1. The V gene end was trimmed by 10 bases and the J gene end by 6 bases; junction bases not matched to a gene: 12. This CDR3 comprises 15 residues. Germline CDR1 and CDR2: MNHEY and SVGAGI. DNA for the CDR3: TGTGCCACCAAGACCGGGGGACAGGGACATGAAAAACTGTTTTTT. The encoded protein is CATKTGGQGHEKLFF.

The J gene is TRBJ2-1, the V gene TRBV9; 9 bases map to TRBD2. The J segment lost 7 bases and the V segment lost 4 bases, leaving 3 bases of the junction unmatched. The germline CDR1 and CDR2 sequences are SGDLS and YYNGEE. This CDR3 comprises 13 residues. The CDR3 DNA reads as TGTGCCAGCAGCATTAGCGGGGGTAATGAGCAGTTCTTC. It yields the protein CASSISGGNEQFF.

The gene calls are TRBV7-2 and TRBJ2-4, with D possibly being TRBD1 (6 bases). Trimming took 7 bases from V and 2 from J, leaving 18 bases between them. The CDR3 consists of 16 residues. Germline assignment: CDR1 SGHTA and CDR2 FQGNSA. CDR3 in amino acids: CASTDRSDSPKNIQYF. The CDR3 coding sequence is TGTGCCAGCACCGATAGATCGGACAGCCCCAAAAACATTCAGTACTTC.

This chain links TRBV7-2 with TRBJ1-2; a possible D gene is TRBD1 (5 bases). V dropped 1 base and J dropped 4 bases, with 13 bases sitting between them. Germline assignment: CDR1 SGHTA and CDR2 FQGNSA. The CDR3 has 15 amino acids. CDR3 nucleotide sequence: TGTGCCAGCAGCTTAGAAGCAGGGAGATTCTATGGCTACACCTTC. Its protein product is CASSLEAGRFYGYTF. The full variable domain, rest sourced from reference TRBV7-2 and TRBJ1-2, is GAGVSQSPSNKVTEKGKDVELRCDPISGHTALYWYRQSLGQGLEFLIYFQGNSAPDKSGLPSDRFSAERTGGSVSTLTIQRTQQEDSAVYLCASSLEAGRFYGYTFGSGTRLTVV.

The V gene is TRBV12-3 or TRBV12-4, the J gene TRBJ2-6; D remains unclear. There are 13 residues in the CDR3. V was trimmed by 6 bases and J by 1 base, leaving 4 bases between them. The CDR3 region is CASRISGANVLTF. The CDR3 DNA reads as TGTGCCAGCAGGATTTCTGGGGCCAACGTCCTGACTTTC.

The chain couples TRBV5-5 to TRBJ1-2; the D gene is possibly TRBD1 (5 bases). The length of the CDR3 is 13 residues. Germline CDR1 reads SGHKS; CDR2 reads YYEKEE (reference sequence). The V end was cut by 5 bases, the J end by 2 bases, with 10 bases between. DNA for the CDR3: TGTGCCAGCAGTCCGGGGCCCAACTATGGCTACACCTTC. Protein: CASSPGPNYGYTF.

This sequence joins TRBV6-5 and TRBJ1-6, with a tentative D call TRBD1 (6 bases). Germline CDR1 MNHEY, CDR2 SVGAGI. This CDR3 is 15 amino acids long. Trimming took off 6 bases at V and 7 bases at J, with 16 bases between the two ends. The CDR3 spells CASRLPDGTNSPLHF. The DNA for the CDR3 is TGTGCCAGCAGGCTGCCAGACGGGACAAATTCACCCCTCCACTTT.